This entry describes one T cell receptor (beta chain). Germline lookup yields CDR1 SGHTS and CDR2 YDEGEE. V dropped 1 base and J dropped 0 bases, with 8 bases sitting between them. The CDR3 runs to 14 residues. The data originate from a study of blood T cell repertoires in COVID-19. Overall study context: Acute-phase and convalescent COVID-19 samples originated in the United States, Italy and Spain.

Source study methods: Reference gene primer amplification in the assay estimated nucleated cell counts. Clones were sequenced by immunoSEQ multiplex PCR, and TCRdb holds only the in-frame ones, with some missing. From that table come the V and J calls and clone size; the DNA was used to work out D and trimming. This sample has approximately 230,000 clones; about 85% occur once, and the top ten carry 15% to 20%. The clonotype was recovered from a man aged 25 to 45 with active or convalescent COVID-19. Sequencing input: peripheral blood. The V and J genes are TRBV5-8 and TRBJ2-7, with D possibly matching TRBD1 (5 bases). This chain's CDR3 is CASSLQGDSYEQYF. CDR3 in DNA: TGTGCCAGCAGCTTGCAGGGCGACTCCTACGAGCAGTACTTC.